The 10 T cell receptor beta chains in this list originate from one sample, sequenced in a study of T cell repertoires in cytomegalovirus infection. TCRdb independently ran MiXCR on the reads; one entry per CDR3 protein. The sample contains approximately 630,000 distinct CDR3 sequences, approximately 24% of which appear only once. The sample comprised CD8+ T cells from PBMCs. All receptors derive from a human donor in good health (CMV status not recorded). Some clones in this sample may be carry-over from other donors' samples.

V usage is TRBV5-1 and J usage is TRBJ1-1, with D unclear. The CDR3 spans 13 residues. Germline V CDR1 and CDR2: SGHRS, YFSETQ. V was clipped by 0 bases and J by 5 bases, with 8 bases between them. DNA of the CDR3: TGCGCCAGCAGCTTGGAACACACGACTGAAGCTTTCTTT. It translates to CASSLEHTTEAFF.

This clonotype was picked up a small number of times. The chain recombines TRBV27 with TRBJ2-1; 9 nucleotides match TRBD1. The CDR3 extends over 18 amino acids. Germline assignment: CDR1 MNHEY and CDR2 SMNVEV (reference sequence). The J segment lost 1 base and the V segment lost 0 bases, leaving 7 bases of the junction unmatched. CDR3 nucleotides: TGTGCCAGCAGTTTATCGGAAGGGACAGGGTTTTCCTACAATGAGCAGTTCTTC. This encodes CASSLSEGTGFSYNEQFF.

This chain connects TRBV4-2 to TRBJ2-1; TRBD2 matches at 7 bases. The CDR3 has 15 residues. V lost 1 base to trimming and J lost 8 bases; unmatched junction nucleotides: 8. Looked up from germline, CDR1 is LGHNA and CDR2 is YNFKEQ. CDR3 bases: TGTGCCAGCAGCCAAGGGAATATCGGGGGGTATGAGCAGTTCTTC. It encodes CASSQGNIGGYEQFF.

The chain joins TRBV12-3 or TRBV12-4 to TRBJ1-2, with D unclear. This CDR3 spans 16 amino acids. Trimming took off 6 bases at V and 0 bases at J, with 17 bases between the two ends. CDR3 nucleotide sequence: TGTGCCAGCAGCCCGACGGGTCTACCTACTAACTATGGCTACACCTTC. Residues: CASSPTGLPTNYGYTF.

Details on this clonotype: The junction shows a germline mismatch at one end, possibly a read error. This chain uses TRBV7-6 with TRBJ2-3; TRBD2 matches 7 bases. This CDR3 has 16 residues. The germline V gene encodes CDR1 SGHVS and CDR2 FNYEAQ. This CDR3 reads CASTLERGGGGDTLYF. CDR3 coding DNA: TGTGCCAGCACCCTAGAGCGTGGGGGGGGGGGAGATACGCTGTATTTT.

This clonotype was picked up a small number of times. V usage is TRBV13 and J usage is TRBJ2-4, with TRBD1 as a possible D gene (6 bases). This CDR3 has 16 amino acids. The germline V gene has CDR1 PRHDT and CDR2 FYEKMQ (reference sequence). Between the trimmed V and J ends, which lost 5 bases and 0 bases, there was a span of 14 bases. The DNA for the CDR3 is TGTGCCAGCAGCCCTATGGACAGCCCAGCCAAAAACATTCAGTACTTC. Its protein is CASSPMDSPAKNIQYF.

The CDR3 DNA follows: TGTGCCAGCAGTGGGCCCGACAGGAGGAGCTATGGCTACACCTTC. This codes for CASSGPDRRSYGYTF. The genes are TRBV2 and TRBJ1-2; TRBD1 might be the D (6 bases). Germline CDR1 SNHLY, CDR2 FYNNEI. The V end lost 4 bases, the J end lost 4 bases, and 16 bases lay between the germline ends. The CDR3 length is 15 residues.

This clonotype was counted ten times or more. J is TRBJ1-4 and V is TRBV7-2; TRBD1 might be the D (5 bases). Germline CDR1 is SGHTA and CDR2 is FQGNSA. The CDR3 spans 19 residues. Trimming took 2 bases from V and 2 from J, leaving 21 bases between them. Written as DNA, the CDR3 is TGTGCCAGCAGCTTAATCTGGGACGGAAGACTCGCGACTAATGAAAAACTGTTTTTT. As protein: CASSLIWDGRLATNEKLFF.

This clonotype was found once. A junction boundary mismatches the germline segment, possibly from a read error. The chain couples TRBV4-3 to TRBJ2-3; D is possibly TRBD1 (5 bases). Germline assignment: CDR1 LGHNA and CDR2 YSLEER. There are 14 residues in the CDR3. CDR3 region: CTSSRRQGRDTQYF. The CDR3 DNA is TGCACCAGCAGCCGCCGGCAGGGTCGAGATACGCAGTATTTT.

This clonotype showed up many times. The rearrangement uses TRBV7-9 and TRBJ2-1; D not resolved. Trimming pared 4 bases from V and 6 bases from J, leaving 4 bases between. This CDR3 is built from 11 residues. Germline lookup yields CDR1 SEHNR and CDR2 FQNEAQ (reference sequence). CDR3 residues: CASSSPNEQFF. The CDR3 DNA reads TGTGCCAGCAGCTCCCCCAATGAGCAGTTCTTC.